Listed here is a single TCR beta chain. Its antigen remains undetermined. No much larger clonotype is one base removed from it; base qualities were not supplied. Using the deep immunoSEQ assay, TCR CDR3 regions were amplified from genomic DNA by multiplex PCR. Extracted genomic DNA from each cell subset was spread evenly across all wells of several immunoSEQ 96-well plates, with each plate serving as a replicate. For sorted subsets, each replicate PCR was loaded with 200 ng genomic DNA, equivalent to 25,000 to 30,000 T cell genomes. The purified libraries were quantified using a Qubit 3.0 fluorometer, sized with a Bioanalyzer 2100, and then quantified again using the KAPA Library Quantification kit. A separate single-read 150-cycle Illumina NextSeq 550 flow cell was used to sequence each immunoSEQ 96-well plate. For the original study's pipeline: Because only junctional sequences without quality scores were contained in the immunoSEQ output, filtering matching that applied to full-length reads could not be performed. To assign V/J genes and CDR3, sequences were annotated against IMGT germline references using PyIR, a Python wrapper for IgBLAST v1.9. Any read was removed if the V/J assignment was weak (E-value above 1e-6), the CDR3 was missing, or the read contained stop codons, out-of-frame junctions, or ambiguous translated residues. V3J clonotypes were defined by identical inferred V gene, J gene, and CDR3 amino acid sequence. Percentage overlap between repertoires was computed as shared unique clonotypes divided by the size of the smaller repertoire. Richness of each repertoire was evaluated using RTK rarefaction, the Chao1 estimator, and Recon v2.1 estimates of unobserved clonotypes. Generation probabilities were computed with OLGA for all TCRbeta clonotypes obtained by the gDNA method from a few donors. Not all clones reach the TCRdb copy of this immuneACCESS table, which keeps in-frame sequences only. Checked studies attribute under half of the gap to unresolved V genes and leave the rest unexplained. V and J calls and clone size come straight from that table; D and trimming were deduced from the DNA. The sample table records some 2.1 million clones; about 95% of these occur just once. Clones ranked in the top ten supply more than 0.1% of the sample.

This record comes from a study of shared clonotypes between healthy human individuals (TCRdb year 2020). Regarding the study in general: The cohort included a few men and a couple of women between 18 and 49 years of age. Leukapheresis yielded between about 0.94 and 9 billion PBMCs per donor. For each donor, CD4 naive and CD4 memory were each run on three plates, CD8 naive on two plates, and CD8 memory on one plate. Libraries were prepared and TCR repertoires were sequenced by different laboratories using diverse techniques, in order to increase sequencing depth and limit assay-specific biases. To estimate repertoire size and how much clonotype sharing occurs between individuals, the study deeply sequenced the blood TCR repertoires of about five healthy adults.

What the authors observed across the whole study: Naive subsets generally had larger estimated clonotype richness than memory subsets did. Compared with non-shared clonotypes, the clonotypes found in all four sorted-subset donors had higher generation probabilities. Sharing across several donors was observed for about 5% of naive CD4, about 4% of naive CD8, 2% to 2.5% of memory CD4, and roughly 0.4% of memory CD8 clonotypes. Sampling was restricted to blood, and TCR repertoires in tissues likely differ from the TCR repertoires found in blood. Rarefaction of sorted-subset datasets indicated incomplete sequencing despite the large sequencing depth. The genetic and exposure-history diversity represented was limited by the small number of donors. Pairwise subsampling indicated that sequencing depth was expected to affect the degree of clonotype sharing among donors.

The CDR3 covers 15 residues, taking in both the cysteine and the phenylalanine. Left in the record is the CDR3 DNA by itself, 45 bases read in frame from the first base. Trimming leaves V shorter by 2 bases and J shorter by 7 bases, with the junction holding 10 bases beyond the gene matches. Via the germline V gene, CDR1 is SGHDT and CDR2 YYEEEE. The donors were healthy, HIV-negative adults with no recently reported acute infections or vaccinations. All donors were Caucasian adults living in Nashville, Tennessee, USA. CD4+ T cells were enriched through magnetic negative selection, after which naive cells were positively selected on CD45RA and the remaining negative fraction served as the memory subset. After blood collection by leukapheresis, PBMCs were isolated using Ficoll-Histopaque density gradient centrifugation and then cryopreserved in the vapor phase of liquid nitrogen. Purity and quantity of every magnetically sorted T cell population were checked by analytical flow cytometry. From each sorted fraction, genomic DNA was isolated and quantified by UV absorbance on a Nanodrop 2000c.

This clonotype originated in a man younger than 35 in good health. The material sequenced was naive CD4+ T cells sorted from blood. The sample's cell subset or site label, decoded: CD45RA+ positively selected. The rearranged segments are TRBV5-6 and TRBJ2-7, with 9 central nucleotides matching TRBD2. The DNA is TGTGCCAGCAGCTTCATACCGGGACTAGCCGTAGAGCAGTACTTC. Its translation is CASSFIPGLAVEQYF. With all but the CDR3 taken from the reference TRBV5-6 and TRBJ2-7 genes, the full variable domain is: DAGVTQSPTHLIKTRGQQVTLRCSPKSGHDTVSWYQQALGQGPQFIFQYYEEEERQRGNFPDRFSGHQFPNYSSELNVNALLLGDSALYLCASSFIPGLAVEQYFGPGTRLTVT.